The T cell receptor beta chain under discussion was sequenced for a study of human T cells and chemical hapten exposure. V gave up 7 bases and J gave up 5 bases, with 14 bases separating them. The CDR3 length is 13 residues. This clonotype was recorded at least ten times. The library tagged individual cDNA molecules with unique molecular identifiers. TCRdb recomputed calls from the RACE reads with MiXCR, one row per CDR3 protein. The table lists around 360,000 distinct CDR3 sequences, around 6% of them singletons, with about 5.4% in the top ten. Sample time point: patch test 2, 6 weeks after DPC sensitization. Treatment indicated: therapeutic diphenylcyclopropenone sensitization with weekly scalp DPC.

The TCR originated in a woman aged 18-29 years with alopecia areata. Some clones in this sample may be carry-over from other donors' samples. The sequenced sample was whole blood, obtained in connection with sensitization to the hapten diphenylcyclopropenone (DPC). The genes are TRBV12-3 or TRBV12-4 and TRBJ1-2; D unclear. CDR3 sequence (DNA): TGTGCCAGCACCTTAGGGTTACTATATGGCTACACCTTC. Translated, it gives CASTLGLLYGYTF.